This T cell receptor (beta chain) was sequenced for a study of cytomegalovirus exposure and HLA in healthy donors. About the study: Counted in an early data release were about 85 million unique TCRs from HLA-typed donors. Points from the study as a whole: Earlier results showed most TCR beta V segments being productive about 87% or about 30% of the time. Association of a missense DCLRE1C variant with TCR beta V- and J-gene trimming was reported in a later analysis. Further analysis was carried out later, and it showed several of the most significant clusters appearing linked to common viral pathogens.

Of note for this clone: Its antigen is undetermined.

60 Vbeta and 13 Jbeta primers were used in PCR. The data were produced by immunoSEQ multiplex PCR, yet TCRdb's version contains in-frame clones alone and is incomplete. The repertoire holds about 120,000 clones, with 77% as singletons. The specimen was PBMCs. The sequence was obtained from a man between 18 and 35 years old in good health and CMV-seropositive.

CDR3 sequence: CASSLVWGNRGSYEQYF. The CDR3, as DNA: TGTGCCAGCAGCTTAGTTTGGGGTAATAGGGGTTCCTACGAGCAGTACTTC. The chain joins TRBV11-2 to TRBJ2-7; a weak D match, TRBD1 (5 bases). Germline V CDR1 and CDR2: SGHAT, FQNNGV. Trimming cost V 1 base and J 1 base, with 17 bases left between them. CDR3 size: 17 residues.